The next 17 T cell receptor beta chains were all read from a single sample in a study of graft-versus-host responses after intestinal transplantation. The method was immunoSEQ multiplex PCR; TCRdb's version includes in-frame clones alone and lacks a portion of them. This sample yields about 13,000 clones, of which roughly 81% are seen a single time; 20% to 30% belongs to the top ten. The sample in question was PBMCs, obtained after intestinal transplantation. Every receptor here comes from a human patient who received an intestinal transplant, so some T cells may come from the graft donor.

This chain joins TRBV29-1 and TRBJ2-3; no clear D gene. Per germline, CDR1 SQVTM and CDR2 ANQGSEA. The CDR3 is 12 amino acids. Trimming took off 7 bases at V and 3 bases at J, with 11 bases between the two ends. CDR3 nucleotide sequence: TGCAGCGCCCGAGGACGGACAGATACGCAGTATTTT. Translated, it gives CSARGRTDTQYF.

This clone is a singleton in its sample. The chain is built from TRBV14 and TRBJ1-2; D unclear. Germline V gene sequence: CDR1 SGHDN, CDR2 FVKESK. V lost 1 base and J 2 bases, leaving 11 bases between the germline ends. CDR3 length: 15 amino acids. The CDR3 nucleotides read TGTGCCAGCAGCCAAGGTTTTCGGGGAAACTATGGCTACACCTTC. This translates into CASSQGFRGNYGYTF.

The chain employs TRBV6-5 and TRBJ2-7, with 10 bases aligning to TRBD1. Germline assignment: CDR1 MNHEY and CDR2 SVGAGI. The trim removed 4 bases at V and 2 bases at J, leaving 2 bases unmatched. CDR3 length: 14 amino acids. The DNA for the CDR3 is TGTGCCAGCAGTTGGGGACAGGGGACCTACGAGCAGTACTTC. Its protein product is CASSWGQGTYEQYF.

The chain employs TRBV4-1 and TRBJ2-3; possible D gene TRBD1, 6 bases. The CDR3 loop spans 16 amino acids. Germline loops: CDR1 MGHRA, CDR2 YSYEKL. Trimming shortened V by 1 base and J by 5 bases, and 16 bases separated the two germline ends. The CDR3 loop is CASSQGPSTRGDTQYF. The CDR3 coding sequence is TGCGCCAGCAGCCAAGGCCCCTCGACCAGGGGAGATACGCAGTATTTT.

This clone was found a few times. The genes are TRBV16 and TRBJ2-3, with 9 bases fitting TRBD1. This CDR3 has 17 amino acids. The trim removed 0 bases at V and 2 bases at J, leaving 6 bases unmatched. CDR1 and CDR2 from the germline V gene are KGHSY and FQNENV. The CDR3 loop reads CASSQSPRDRVTDTQYF. In DNA, the CDR3 is TGTGCCAGCAGCCAATCGCCCCGGGACAGGGTCACAGATACGCAGTATTTT.

The CDR3 sequence is CASKRGEAYGYTF. CDR3 DNA sequence: TGTGCCAGCAAGCGCGGGGAGGCCTATGGCTACACCTTC. The chain joins TRBV6-1 to TRBJ1-2; D is ambiguous. The CDR3 contains 13 residues. The V gene lost 7 bases and the J gene lost 4 bases, with 13 bases spanning the gap. The germline gives CDR1 MNHNS, CDR2 SASEGT.

The rearrangement links TRBV7-8 to TRBJ1-4; 9 bases are shared with TRBD1. V shed 6 bases, J shed 0 bases, and the junction held 5 bases outside the gene matches. CDR1 and CDR2 from the germline V gene are SGHVS and FQNEAQ. This CDR3 contains 16 residues. This CDR3 reads CASSRRTGATNEKLFF. DNA of the CDR3: TGTGCCAGCAGTAGGAGGACAGGGGCAACTAATGAAAAACTGTTTTTT.

The chain uses TRBV6-1 and TRBJ2-7; TRBD2 matches 9 bases. The trim removed 6 bases at V and 0 bases at J, leaving 6 bases unmatched. From germline, CDR1 is MNHNS and CDR2 SASEGT. This CDR3 is built from 15 residues. CDR3 sequence: CASSYNSGSSYEQYF. CDR3 DNA sequence: TGTGCCAGCAGCTACAATAGCGGGAGCTCCTACGAGCAGTACTTC.

This clone has more than one count but fewer than ten. The chain recombines TRBV7-2 with TRBJ2-3, with D tentatively TRBD1 or TRBD2 (5 bases each). The CDR3 runs to 12 residues. Trimming removed 8 bases from V and 6 bases from J, with 12 bases in between. CDR1 SGHTA and CDR2 FQGNSA come from the germline V gene. The CDR3 protein is CASRKGEDTQYF. The DNA of the CDR3 is TGTGCCAGCCGAAAAGGGGAGGATACGCAGTATTTT.

This clone was seen a few times. The chain links TRBV11-3 to TRBJ2-1; 7 bases line up with TRBD2. The CDR3 spans 16 residues. The V and J ends lost 3 bases and 5 bases, in that order; junction bases with no gene match: 10. The germline CDR1 and CDR2 sequences are SGHNT and YENEEA. The CDR3 bases are TGTGCCAGCAGCTTCGAGGGAGGGCCACCCCACAATGAGCAGTTCTTC. Translation: CASSFEGGPPHNEQFF.

The chain carries TRBV5-1 and TRBJ2-5; D possibly corresponds to TRBD2 (6 bases). CDR3 length: 16 residues. The V and J ends lost 4 bases and 3 bases respectively, with 19 bases between them. Germline V gives CDR1 SGHRS, CDR2 YFSETQ. In DNA, the CDR3 is TGCGCCAGCAGCCCCTCTTTGAACCAGCGGGAAGAGACCCAGTACTTC. Its translation: CASSPSLNQREETQYF.

The chain couples TRBV4-1 to TRBJ2-3; 9 bases map to TRBD2. The CDR3 extends over 17 amino acids. Germline assignment: CDR1 MGHRA and CDR2 YSYEKL. The junction had 12 bases not matched to a gene; V was cut back by 4 bases and J by 4 bases. The CDR3 coding sequence is TGCGCCAGCAGCCGGTCCCCGGGTAGCGGGAGTTCAGATACGCAGTATTTT. Its protein is CASSRSPGSGSSDTQYF.

The chain couples TRBV30 to TRBJ1-2; no firm D call. CDR1 is GTSNPN and CDR2 is SVGIG in the germline V gene (reference sequence). The CDR3 has 13 residues. V lost 1 base and J lost 3, with 9 bases in between. As DNA, the CDR3 is TGTGCCTGGAGTGCACGGGGTGACTATGGCTACACCTTC. It yields the protein CAWSARGDYGYTF.

The chain employs TRBV30 and TRBJ1-1; D gene uncertain. The ends were cut back, 0 bases at V and 1 base at J, with 6 bases in the middle. Germline CDR1 GTSNPN, CDR2 SVGIG (reference sequence). The CDR3 totals 13 residues. CDR3 bases: TGTGCCTGGAGTGTTCAGGAGAACACTGAAGCTTTCTTT. Translated: CAWSVQENTEAFF.

The chain employs TRBV7-6 and TRBJ1-2, with 9 bases that match TRBD1. V trimming: 5 bases; J trimming: 8 bases; junction bases outside the gene matches: 9. The length of the CDR3 is 14 residues. Germline V gene sequence: CDR1 SGHVS, CDR2 FNYEAQ. The CDR3 nucleotides read TGTGCCAGCAGCCCAGGGACAGGGATGAGGGGCTACACCTTC. Residues: CASSPGTGMRGYTF.

This clone was detected a few times. The chain couples TRBV6-1 to TRBJ2-5; TRBD1 matches 11 bases. Per the germline V gene, CDR1 is MNHNS and CDR2 is SASEGT. The CDR3 totals 15 residues. With V trimmed by 4 bases and J by 4 bases, 5 bases remained unmatched. In DNA, the CDR3 is TGTGCCAGCAGTGCGGACAGGGGGCGAGGAGAGACCCAGTACTTC. This encodes CASSADRGRGETQYF.

V gene TRBV2 combines with J gene TRBJ2-3, with D maybe TRBD1 (6 bases). V was cut by 4 bases and J by 4 bases, with 15 bases left in between. The CDR3 has 15 residues. Germline V lookup: CDR1 SNHLY, CDR2 FYNNEI. CDR3 region: CASSAGQTPADTQYF. Here the CDR3 DNA reads TGTGCCAGCAGTGCCGGACAGACGCCGGCAGATACGCAGTATTTT.